These 25 T cell receptor beta chains were sequenced from one sample in a study of shared clonotypes between healthy human individuals. Here immunoSEQ multiplex PCR was the method, and the copy in TCRdb shows in-frame clones only, minus some. The sample includes 2 million to 3 million clones, just over 90% seen only once; the top ten take 0.11% to 0.15%. The specimen was naive CD4+ T cells sorted from blood. As to subset: CD45RA+ positively selected. These receptors were taken from a man between 18 and 29 years old in good health.

The chain combines TRBV2 with TRBJ1-2; 8 bases map to TRBD1. The CDR3 sequence is 16 residues long. Germline trimming cut 4 bases from V and 3 bases from J; bases unmatched to any gene: 10. CDR1 and CDR2 (germline): SNHLY, FYNNEI. This CDR3 reads CASSAQRQGSDYGYTF. For the CDR3, the DNA is TGTGCCAGCAGTGCCCAGCGACAGGGGTCTGACTATGGCTACACCTTC.

The gene calls are TRBV6-6 and TRBJ2-7, with D perhaps TRBD1 or TRBD2 (5 bases each). Germline V gene lookup returns CDR1 MNHNY and CDR2 SVGAGI (reference sequence). The ends were cut back, 6 bases at V and 4 bases at J, with 16 bases in the middle. CDR3 length equals 14 residues. CDR3 loop: CASRLGPDDYEQYF. In DNA form, the CDR3 reads TGTGCCAGCAGACTGGGACCTGATGATTACGAGCAGTACTTC.

This clone has a single count. The genes are TRBV11-2 and TRBJ1-5; unclear D gene. The CDR3 is made up of 13 amino acids. V lost 3 bases and J 6 bases, leaving 9 bases between the germline ends. Germline-derived CDR1 and CDR2 are SGHAT and FQNNGV. CDR3 in DNA: TGTGCCAGCAGCTTGGGCAGTTTTCAGCCCCAGCATTTT. Translated, it gives CASSLGSFQPQHF.

V and J are TRBV18 and TRBJ1-2; maybe TRBD1 (6 bases). With 8 bases removed from V and 3 bases from J, the gap between germline ends came to 16 bases. The germline V gene has CDR1 KGHSH and CDR2 LQKENI. The CDR3 runs 14 residues. CDR3: CASNTGSGYYGYTF. CDR3 nucleotide sequence: TGTGCCAGCAATACAGGGAGCGGGTACTATGGCTACACCTTC. The variable domain in full, completed from reference TRBV18 and TRBJ1-2, reads NAGVMQNPRHLVRRRGQEARLRCSPMKGHSHVYWYRQLPEEGLKFMVYLQKENIIDESGMPKERFSAEFPKEGPSILRIQQVVRGDSAAYFCASNTGSGYYGYTFGSGTRLTVV.

The rearrangement joins TRBV12-5 to TRBJ1-1, with no clear D. The germline V gene has CDR1 LGHNT and CDR2 FRNRAP. This CDR3 is built from 13 residues. V was cut by 3 bases and J by 4 bases, with 9 bases left in between. The DNA for the CDR3 is TGTGCTAGTGGTTTCAGAGAGATCACTGAAGCTTTCTTT. This translates into CASGFREITEAFF.

V gene TRBV18 combines with J gene TRBJ2-7; possibly TRBD1 for D (6 bases). CDR1 is KGHSH, CDR2 LQKENI, per germline. This CDR3 region has 14 residues. The ends were cut back, 4 bases at V and 1 base at J, with 11 bases in the middle. CDR3 amino acids: CASSQDRTSYEQYF. The DNA of the CDR3 is TGTGCCAGCTCACAAGACAGGACTTCCTACGAGCAGTACTTC.

The CDR3 reads CASRLRPRTREQWDEQFF. The CDR3 region has the DNA TGTGCCAGCAGACTCCGACCCAGGACTCGTGAGCAATGGGATGAGCAGTTCTTC. The V gene is TRBV11-2, the J gene TRBJ2-1; D is possibly TRBD2 (5 bases). The germline CDR1 and CDR2 sequences are SGHAT and FQNNGV. The CDR3 has 18 amino acids. With 6 bases removed from V and 8 bases from J, the gap between germline ends came to 29 bases.

The rearrangement joins TRBV27 to TRBJ2-7; 9 positions agree with TRBD1. Losses at the gene ends were 4 bases for V and 5 bases for J; bases not matched to a gene: 9. CDR1 is MNHEY, CDR2 SMNVEV, per germline (reference sequence). The CDR3 spans 15 residues. In DNA form, the CDR3 reads TGTGCCAGCAGTTCCACCGGGGACAGGGTACACGAGCAGTACTTC. Protein product: CASSSTGDRVHEQYF.

This chain joins TRBV5-1 and TRBJ2-5; possible D gene TRBD1, 7 bases. Trimming stripped 0 bases from V and 4 bases from J, with 13 bases between. This CDR3 has 15 residues. Germline lookup yields CDR1 SGHRS and CDR2 YFSETQ. This chain's CDR3 is CASSLGGGGPETQYF. The CDR3 nucleotides are TGCGCCAGCAGCTTGGGAGGAGGGGGCCCAGAGACCCAGTACTTC.

The J gene is TRBJ2-5, the V gene TRBV5-1; D is unclear. CDR1 and CDR2 (germline): SGHRS, YFSETQ. CDR3 size: 13 residues. V was cut by 0 bases and J by 4 bases, with 7 bases left in between. The CDR3 coding sequence is TGCGCCAGCAGCTTGGCTAGATCAGAGACCCAGTACTTC. It yields the protein CASSLARSETQYF.

This chain uses TRBV12-5 with TRBJ2-2; 7 bases line up with TRBD1. In germline, CDR1 is LGHNT, CDR2 FRNRAP. CDR3 length: 20 residues. The J segment lost 4 bases and the V segment lost 6 bases, leaving 23 bases of the junction unmatched. The CDR3 loop is CASGVAVWAGGSFSTGELFF. In nucleotides, the CDR3 is TGTGCTAGTGGCGTCGCTGTCTGGGCAGGGGGATCGTTCAGCACCGGGGAGCTGTTTTTT.

As to this clone: Other nucleotide sequences in the sample specify the same CDR3. The chain has TRBV5-5 and TRBJ2-5; TRBD1 matches at 7 bases. This CDR3 spans 14 amino acids. Germline V CDR1 and CDR2: SGHKS, YYEKEE (reference sequence). With 2 bases clipped from V and 3 bases from J, the junction kept 4 bases outside the gene matches. Here the CDR3 reads CASSLAGTEETQYF. As DNA, the CDR3 is TGTGCCAGCAGCTTAGCCGGGACAGAAGAGACCCAGTACTTC.

This rearrangement joins TRBV6-1 to TRBJ2-7; D is unclear. CDR1 and CDR2 (germline): MNHNS, SASEGT. V lost 6 bases and J lost 6, with 12 bases in between. The CDR3 is 12 amino acids. The DNA for the CDR3 is TGTGCCAGCAGCCGCCCGAATCCCGAGCAGTACTTC. It yields the protein CASSRPNPEQYF.

The gene calls are TRBV28 and TRBJ2-7; D may be TRBD1 (6 bases). The CDR3 sequence is 14 residues long. Per germline, CDR1 MDHEN and CDR2 SYDVKM. Between the trimmed V and J ends, which lost 2 bases and 4 bases, there was a span of 12 bases. CDR3 sequence (DNA): TGTGCCAGCAGTTTAGGGTGGGGGCGATACGAGCAGTACTTC. Translation: CASSLGWGRYEQYF.

V usage is TRBV19 and J usage is TRBJ2-7; D unresolved. This CDR3 comprises 12 residues. Trimming left V 7 bases short and J 2 bases short, with 9 bases between. Germline CDR1 and CDR2: LNHDA and SQIVND (reference sequence). CDR3 nucleotides: TGTGCCAGTACCGGTGGGACCTACGAGCAGTACTTC. This sequence encodes CASTGGTYEQYF.

The chain has TRBV7-2 and TRBJ2-4; the D is unclear. Germline V gene lookup returns CDR1 SGHTA and CDR2 FQGNSA. Trimming took 2 bases from V and 0 from J, leaving 11 bases between them. This CDR3 has 16 residues. DNA of the CDR3: TGTGCCAGCAGCTTATACCCCCTGGAAGCCAAAAACATTCAGTACTTC. It encodes CASSLYPLEAKNIQYF. The variable domain in full, completed from reference TRBV7-2 and TRBJ2-4, reads GAGVSQSPSNKVTEKGKDVELRCDPISGHTALYWYRQSLGQGLEFLIYFQGNSAPDKSGLPSDRFSAERTGGSVSTLTIQRTQQEDSAVYLCASSLYPLEAKNIQYFGAGTRLSVL.

The rearrangement uses TRBV5-1 and TRBJ2-5; unclear D gene. Trimming pared 5 bases from V and 1 base from J, leaving 12 bases between. The CDR3 loop spans 14 amino acids. Germline V gene lookup returns CDR1 SGHRS and CDR2 YFSETQ. The CDR3 is CASSISNPQETQYF. In nucleotides, the CDR3 is TGCGCCAGCAGTATCTCGAACCCCCAAGAGACCCAGTACTTC.

The V and J genes are TRBV5-1 and TRBJ1-6, with 7 bases fitting TRBD1. Germline V CDR1 and CDR2: SGHRS, YFSETQ. The CDR3 runs to 14 residues. J gave up 8 bases and V 4 bases, and 6 bases lay outside the gene matches. In DNA form, the CDR3 reads TGCGCCAGCAGCGTGGGACAGTCCTATTCACCCCTCCACTTT. Its translation is CASSVGQSYSPLHF.

The chain employs TRBV7-9 and TRBJ2-5, with 10 bases matching TRBD2. This CDR3 has 14 amino acids. The J segment lost 4 bases and the V segment lost 5 bases, leaving 4 bases of the junction unmatched. Looked up from germline, CDR1 is SEHNR and CDR2 is FQNEAQ (reference sequence). Here the CDR3 reads CASSPVAGGETQYF. The CDR3 DNA sequence: TGTGCCAGCAGCCCAGTAGCGGGAGGAGAGACCCAGTACTTC.

This clone came up a few times. CDR3 residues: CSVGWDRLQPQHF. CDR3 nucleotides: TGCAGCGTTGGCTGGGACAGGCTTCAGCCCCAGCATTTT. The chain recombines TRBV29-1 with TRBJ1-5; TRBD1 matches at 8 bases. This CDR3 region has 13 residues. CDR1 SQVTM and CDR2 ANQGSEA come from the germline V gene. J gave up 6 bases and V 4 bases, and 5 bases lay outside the gene matches.

Worth noting for this clone: In the same sample, other DNA sequences code for this CDR3. The chain joins TRBV6-5 to TRBJ1-2; the match to TRBD1 covers 9 bases. V gave up 6 bases and J gave up 5 bases; unmatched junction bases: 4. The CDR3 runs to 13 residues. The germline V gene encodes CDR1 MNHEY and CDR2 SVGAGI. CDR3 loop: CASSPGTGYGYTF. The CDR3 DNA is TGTGCCAGCAGCCCCGGGACAGGGTATGGCTACACCTTC.

J is TRBJ2-4 and V is TRBV27; D uncertain. Germline loops: CDR1 MNHEY, CDR2 SMNVEV (reference sequence). V lost 5 bases, J lost 3 bases, and 14 bases lay in between. The CDR3 has 15 amino acids. The CDR3 region has the DNA TGTGCCAGCAGTCCATCCACAGAGAGCAAAAACATTCAGTACTTC. This gives the protein CASSPSTESKNIQYF.

This chain uses TRBV6-1 with TRBJ1-4; possible D gene TRBD1, 5 bases. Trimming removed 3 bases at V and 1 base at J, with 18 bases between. Germline CDR1 MNHNS, CDR2 SASEGT. CDR3 length: 18 amino acids. The CDR3 here is CASSEFLGRRETNEKLFF. The CDR3 DNA follows: TGTGCCAGCAGTGAGTTTTTGGGACGCAGAGAAACTAATGAAAAACTGTTTTTT.

The chain is built from TRBV6-1 and TRBJ2-1; maybe TRBD2 (7 bases). Trimming took off 5 bases at V and 3 bases at J, with 14 bases between the two ends. From germline, CDR1 is MNHNS and CDR2 SASEGT. CDR3 length: 15 amino acids. Here the CDR3 reads CASSWGGGYYNEQFF. CDR3 sequence (DNA): TGTGCCAGCAGTTGGGGGGGCGGTTACTACAATGAGCAGTTCTTC.

J is TRBJ2-7 and V is TRBV28, with unresolved D. CDR1 MDHEN and CDR2 SYDVKM come from the germline V gene. Trimming took off 4 bases at V and 6 bases at J, with 10 bases between the two ends. The CDR3 sequence is 12 residues long. This CDR3 is CASSSQIREQYF. The CDR3 nucleotides read TGTGCCAGCAGTTCCCAAATACGCGAGCAGTACTTC.